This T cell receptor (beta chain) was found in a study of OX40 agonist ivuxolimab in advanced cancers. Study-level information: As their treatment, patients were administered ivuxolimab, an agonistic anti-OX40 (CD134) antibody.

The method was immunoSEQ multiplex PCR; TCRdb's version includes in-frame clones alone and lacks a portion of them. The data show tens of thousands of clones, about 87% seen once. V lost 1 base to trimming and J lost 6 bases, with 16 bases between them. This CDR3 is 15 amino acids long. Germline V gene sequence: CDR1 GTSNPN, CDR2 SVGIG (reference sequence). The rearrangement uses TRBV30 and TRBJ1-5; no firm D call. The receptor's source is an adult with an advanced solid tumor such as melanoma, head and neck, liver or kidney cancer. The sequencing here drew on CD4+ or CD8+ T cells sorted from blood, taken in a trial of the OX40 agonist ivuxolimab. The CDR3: CAWSETLSRSQPQHF. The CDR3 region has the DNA TGTGCCTGGAGTGAGACCTTGTCTCGGAGTCAGCCCCAGCATTTT. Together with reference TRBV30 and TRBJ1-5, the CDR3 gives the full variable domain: SQTIHQWPATLVQPVGSPLSLECTVEGTSNPNLYWYRQAAGRGLQLLFYSVGIGQISSEVPQNLSASRPQDRQFILSSKKLLLSDSGFYLCAWSETLSRSQPQHFGDGTRLSIL.